The T cell receptor (beta chain) described here comes from a study of blood T cell repertoires in COVID-19. Per the original methods: Using reference gene primer amplification, nucleated cell counts were estimated. TCRdb's copy holds only in-frame clones and misses some; the assay was immunoSEQ multiplex PCR. V, J and clone size derive from that table, while D and trimming were established from the DNA sequence. The profile shows over 140,000 clones, approximately 79% of them singletons. Looked up from germline, CDR1 is WNHNN and CDR2 is SYGVQD (reference sequence). This CDR3 comprises 14 residues. V lost 5 bases to trimming and J lost 2 bases, with 13 bases between them.

This clonotype was obtained from a woman aged 45 to 65 who had recovered from COVID-19. Input material: PBMCs or T cells enriched from blood (not recorded which). This rearrangement joins TRBV10-1 to TRBJ2-7; D unresolved. The CDR3 DNA reads TGCGCCAGCAGTACCGACTTAAACCCCTACGAGCAGTACTTC. Translation: CASSTDLNPYEQYF.